This T cell receptor (beta chain) was found in a study of response to subunit inactivated influenza vaccine. Regarding this clonotype: Antigen unknown.

Each CDR3 protein is one row after TCRdb ran MiXCR on the RT-PCR reads. The sample carries 450,000 to 500,000 distinct CDR3 sequences, about 10% recorded once. Germline CDR1 and CDR2: SGHRS and YFSETQ. Trimming removed 1 base from V and 6 bases from J, with 6 bases in between. This CDR3 region has 12 residues. The study, taken as a whole, reports: Each seasonal influenza vaccination, the authors suggested, recruits few new T cells.

The source is a man aged 50-60 years who received an inactivated influenza vaccine. Specimen: PBMCs from blood, collected about 40 days after vaccination. This chain links TRBV5-1 with TRBJ2-3; D unclear. The CDR3 reads CASSLRWDTQYF. CDR3 bases: TGCGCCAGCAGCTTGAGGTGGGATACGCAGTATTTT.